These 8 T cell receptor beta chains share one sample of origin, sequenced in a study of control samples from healthy donors and cancer patients. Data came from immunoSEQ multiplex PCR; TCRdb stores just in-frame clones and leaves some out. Of 100,000 to 150,000 clones detected, 90% appear once; the ten largest clones hold about 2.5%. Source material: blood. The receptors come from a man aged 40-55 years in good health.

The chain combines TRBV29-1 with TRBJ1-4; 11 positions agree with TRBD1. Unmatched junction bases numbered 4, after V lost 6 bases and J lost 7 bases. The CDR3 spans 13 residues. CDR1 and CDR2 (germline): SQVTM, ANQGSEA. CDR3 coding DNA: TGCAGCGTAGCCGGGACAGGGGGTGAAAAACTGTTTTTT. It specifies CSVAGTGGEKLFF.

This clone was detected once. The chain carries TRBV5-1 and TRBJ2-2; no firm D call. Trimming removed 6 bases from V and 5 bases from J, with 23 bases in between. This CDR3 is built from 17 residues. CDR1 is SGHRS and CDR2 is YFSETQ in the germline V gene. For the CDR3, the DNA is TGCGCCAGCACCTTTAATCCCCCCGGCCTGGGGACCGGGGAGCTGTTTTTT. As protein: CASTFNPPGLGTGELFF.

J is TRBJ1-3 and V is TRBV2, with TRBD1 identical over 8 bases. The V segment lost 5 bases and the J segment 3 bases; nucleotides outside the gene matches: 9. The CDR3 loop spans 16 amino acids. CDR1 SNHLY and CDR2 FYNNEI come from the germline V gene. The CDR3 DNA is TGTGCCAGCAGTCCCTTGGACAGGGTCGGTGGAAACACCATATATTTT. This encodes CASSPLDRVGGNTIYF.

This clone qualifies as medium-sized. The chain joins TRBV5-1 to TRBJ1-2; D unclear. Germline assignment: CDR1 SGHRS and CDR2 YFSETQ. Trimming stripped 3 bases from V and 2 bases from J, with 14 bases between. CDR3 length equals 15 residues. DNA for the CDR3: TGCGCCAGCAGCTCCGGGCTGGGAAAGAACTATGGCTACACCTTC. Translating gives CASSSGLGKNYGYTF.

The rearrangement uses TRBV5-1 and TRBJ2-3; 11 bases are a match to TRBD2. With 6 bases clipped from V and 1 base from J, the junction kept 7 bases outside the gene matches. The CDR3 is made up of 16 amino acids. Germline lookup yields CDR1 SGHRS and CDR2 YFSETQ. The CDR3 here is CASMALAGGRTDTQYF. CDR3 in DNA: TGCGCCAGCATGGCCCTAGCGGGGGGCCGCACAGATACGCAGTATTTT.

The chain carries TRBV19 and TRBJ1-2, with TRBD1 matching over 8 bases. The V segment lost 4 bases and the J segment 4 bases; nucleotides outside the gene matches: 8. Germline loops: CDR1 LNHDA, CDR2 SQIVND (reference sequence). The CDR3 is 15 amino acids. CDR3 DNA sequence: TGTGCCAGTAGTACACAGGGGACAGGTGGCTATGGCTACACCTTC. Translated: CASSTQGTGGYGYTF.

The chain employs TRBV10-3 and TRBJ2-5; D possibly corresponds to TRBD1 (5 bases). The CDR3 runs to 14 residues. Per germline, CDR1 ENHRY and CDR2 SYGVKD. V lost 4 bases to trimming and J lost 0 bases, with 9 bases between them. The DNA of the CDR3 is TGTGCCATCAGTGTTAAGGGGTACCAAGAGACCCAGTACTTC. Translation: CAISVKGYQETQYF.

The chain recombines TRBV3-1 (or the pseudogene TRBV3-2) with TRBJ1-1; TRBD1 agrees at 9 bases. The V gene end was trimmed by 4 bases and the J gene end by 10 bases; junction bases not matched to a gene: 4. The germline gives CDR1 LGHDT, CDR2 YNNKEL (reference sequence). The CDR3 length is 12 residues. CDR3 region: CASSLRQGGAFF. CDR3 DNA: TGTGCCAGCAGCCTCCGACAGGGGGGAGCTTTCTTT.